Each of the 17 T cell receptor beta chains below was sequenced from the same sample in a study of blood T cell repertoires in COVID-19. Only in-frame clones appear in the TCRdb table, and some are missing; sequencing was by immunoSEQ multiplex PCR. Here the sample spans 250,000 to 350,000 clones, about nine tenths being singletons. What was sequenced was PBMCs or T cells enriched from blood (not recorded which). These receptors were collected from a woman aged 18-29 years who had recovered from COVID-19.

A note on this clone: The same CDR3 can be traced to other DNA sequences in this sample. The rearrangement uses TRBV7-2 and TRBJ1-1; a possible D gene is TRBD1 (5 bases). Trimming took off 1 base at V and 4 bases at J, with 7 bases between the two ends. Germline V gene lookup returns CDR1 SGHTA and CDR2 FQGNSA. This CDR3 has 13 residues. CDR3 protein: CASSLGGGTEAFF. In DNA, the CDR3 is TGTGCCAGCAGCTTAGGGGGGGGCACTGAAGCTTTCTTT.

The CDR3 coding sequence is TGTGCCAGCAGTTACCTGACAGGGGGCCATGAAAAACTGTTTTTT. This sequence encodes CASSYLTGGHEKLFF. The V and J genes are TRBV6-5 and TRBJ1-4, with TRBD1 matching over 10 bases. The CDR3 is made up of 15 amino acids. V trimming: 2 bases; J trimming: 6 bases; junction bases outside the gene matches: 3. Germline V gene data show CDR1 as MNHEY and CDR2 as SVGAGI.

The chain couples TRBV6-2 or TRBV6-3 to TRBJ2-1; 8 positions agree with TRBD2. CDR3 length: 16 amino acids. CDR1 is MNHEY, CDR2 SVGEGT, per germline. The J segment lost 10 bases and the V segment lost 4 bases, leaving 15 bases of the junction unmatched. CDR3 bases: TGTGCCAGCAGTTCCCCCCCCAGCGGGGGCGGGGGAGAGCAGTTCTTC. Amino acid sequence: CASSSPPSGGGGEQFF.

This clone was counted a single time. J is TRBJ2-7 and V is TRBV6-2 or TRBV6-3; D call uncertain. CDR3 size: 14 residues. Trimming cost V 2 bases and J 3 bases, with 11 bases left between them. Germline lookup yields CDR1 MNHEY and CDR2 SVGEGT. Here the CDR3 reads CASSYLAESYEQYF. In nucleotides, the CDR3 is TGTGCCAGCAGTTACCTTGCAGAAAGCTACGAGCAGTACTTC.

The chain links TRBV27 to TRBJ2-1; 14 bases align to TRBD2. Trimming at V came to 5 bases and at J to 7 bases, leaving 7 bases not matched to a gene. This CDR3 region has 16 residues. Germline V lookup: CDR1 MNHEY, CDR2 SMNVEV (reference sequence). The CDR3 loop is CASSPATSGRGNEQFF. The CDR3 DNA sequence: TGTGCCAGCAGTCCCGCGACTAGCGGGAGGGGAAATGAGCAGTTCTTC.

J is TRBJ1-2 and V is TRBV2, with 7 bases that match TRBD1. Germline loops: CDR1 SNHLY, CDR2 FYNNEI. The CDR3 extends over 15 amino acids. The J segment lost 4 bases and the V segment lost 7 bases, leaving 12 bases of the junction unmatched. The CDR3 coding sequence is TGTGCCAGCAACCAACCGGGACAGAGGGCCTATGGCTACACCTTC. Amino acid sequence: CASNQPGQRAYGYTF.

The chain uses TRBV4-2 and TRBJ2-4; D gene uncertain. Between the trimmed V and J ends, which lost 0 bases and 6 bases, there was a span of 3 bases. This CDR3 spans 12 amino acids. The germline V gene has CDR1 LGHNA and CDR2 YNFKEQ. The CDR3 loop reads CASSQEANIQYF. CDR3 DNA sequence: TGTGCCAGCAGCCAAGAGGCAAACATTCAGTACTTC.

V usage is TRBV6-5 and J usage is TRBJ2-1; 9 bases map to TRBD1. V was pared by 6 bases and J by 6 bases, with 6 bases of the junction left unmatched. This CDR3 has 14 amino acids. The germline V gene has CDR1 MNHEY and CDR2 SVGAGI. CDR3 sequence reads: CASSRDRDSNEQFF. In DNA, the CDR3 is TGTGCCAGCAGCCGGGACAGGGATTCCAATGAGCAGTTCTTC.

This sequence joins TRBV5-6 and TRBJ2-7; weak D call: TRBD1 (6 bases). This CDR3 region has 13 residues. With 2 bases removed from V and 4 bases from J, the gap between germline ends came to 10 bases. The V gene's germline CDR1 is SGHDT and CDR2 YYEEEE. The CDR3 DNA reads as TGTGCCAGCAGCTTAAGGGGGAGTTACGAGCAGTACTTC. It translates to CASSLRGSYEQYF.

This chain connects TRBV18 to TRBJ2-7, with 9 bases lining up with TRBD1. V was pared by 3 bases and J by 2 bases, with 5 bases of the junction left unmatched. The CDR3 sequence is 15 residues long. CDR1 KGHSH and CDR2 LQKENI come from the germline V gene. CDR3 in amino acids: CASSPKQGAPYEQYF. The CDR3 DNA sequence: TGTGCCAGCTCACCCAAACAGGGGGCTCCCTACGAGCAGTACTTC.

The CDR3: CASRQGQGNYNEQFF. CDR3 sequence (DNA): TGTGCCAGCAGACAGGGACAGGGGAACTACAATGAGCAGTTCTTC. The chain is built from TRBV7-6 and TRBJ2-1; 10 bases map to TRBD1. CDR3 length: 15 residues. Germline V gene lookup returns CDR1 SGHVS and CDR2 FNYEAQ. V shed 6 bases, J shed 3 bases, and the junction held 5 bases outside the gene matches. The full variable domain, in which reference TRBV7-6 and TRBJ2-1 provide the parts outside the CDR3, is GAGVSQSPRYKVTKRGQDVALRCDPISGHVSLYWYRQALGQGPEFLTYFNYEAQQDKSGLPNDRFSAERPEGSISTLTIQRTEQRDSAMYRCASRQGQGNYNEQFFGPGTRLTVL.

The count of this clone is one. The CDR3 sequence: CASSFSLPARRQYF. The CDR3 bases are TGCGCCAGCAGCTTCTCCCTCCCCGCGAGAAGGCAGTACTTC. The rearrangement links TRBV5-1 to TRBJ2-7, with D unresolved. The V gene lost 2 bases and the J gene lost 9 bases, with 18 bases spanning the gap. The germline V gene encodes CDR1 SGHRS and CDR2 YFSETQ. The CDR3 loop spans 14 amino acids.

The gene calls are TRBV9 and TRBJ2-3; possible D gene TRBD2, 6 bases. Germline CDR1 SGDLS, CDR2 YYNGEE. This CDR3 region has 16 residues. V lost 0 bases to trimming and J lost 0 bases, with 11 bases between them. CDR3 sequence (DNA): TGTGCCAGCAGCGTAGGGGTCGGGACTAGCACAGATACGCAGTATTTT. It specifies CASSVGVGTSTDTQYF.

This rearrangement joins TRBV2 to TRBJ1-6; TRBD1 matches 7 bases. The germline CDR1 and CDR2 sequences are SNHLY and FYNNEI. Trimming cost V 6 bases and J 9 bases; bases outside gene matches: 5. CDR3 size: 13 residues. The CDR3 here is CASRTGLISPLHF. For the CDR3, the DNA is TGTGCCAGCAGGACAGGGTTAATTTCACCCCTCCACTTT.

This clone has only a few counts. V gene TRBV25-1 combines with J gene TRBJ1-2; D is unresolved. Trimming removed 5 bases at V and 5 bases at J, with 15 bases between. The CDR3 extends over 14 amino acids. The germline V gene encodes CDR1 MGHDK and CDR2 SYGVNS. In DNA, the CDR3 is TGTGCCAGCAGTAACCAGCCCGGGGATTATGGCTACACCTTC. Its translation: CASSNQPGDYGYTF.

The V gene is TRBV7-6, the J gene TRBJ1-6, with 7 bases fitting TRBD1. The germline CDR1 and CDR2 sequences are SGHVS and FNYEAQ. The CDR3 is 13 residues long. V was pared by 5 bases and J by 10 bases, with 5 bases of the junction left unmatched. The CDR3, as DNA: TGTGCCAGCAGCCCCGGGGACAGATCACCCCTCCACTTT. Translation: CASSPGDRSPLHF.

The CDR3 is CAISERTNAGETQYF. The CDR3 bases are TGTGCCATCAGTGAGAGAACAAATGCGGGGGAGACCCAGTACTTC. The chain is built from TRBV10-3 and TRBJ2-5; possibly TRBD2 for D (6 bases). Germline CDR1 is ENHRY and CDR2 is SYGVKD. Between the trimmed V and J ends, which lost 2 bases and 5 bases, there was a span of 15 bases. This CDR3 has 15 amino acids.